These T cell receptor beta chains were read from a single sample in a study of T cells after yellow fever vaccination. TCRdb re-called the 5' RACE reads through MiXCR, storing one row per CDR3 protein. Of some 110,000 distinct CDR3 sequences listed, about 6.8% are singletons. The source material was CD4+ T cells sorted from PBMCs, sampled roughly seven weeks after the first yellow fever vaccination. These receptors were collected from a man aged 18 to 29 who received the YFV17D yellow fever vaccine. Each CDR3 is given with its conserved first and last residue. The D gene is left open where the match is weak. Not every row has a clone size; where given, it reads once, few, many or a size class.

D	V	J	size	CDR3	DNA
-	TRBV20-1	TRBJ1-2	many	CSARDIQEIYGYTF	TGCAGTGCTAGAGATATACAGGAGATCTATGGCTACACCTTC
TRBD1	TRBV2	TRBJ2-1	many	CASRLDRGPYNEQFF	TGTGCCAGCAGGCTCGACAGGGGGCCCTACAATGAGCAGTTCTTC
TRBD1	TRBV20-1	TRBJ2-7	many	CSALPGQGSLYEQYF	TGCAGTGCTTTACCGGGACAGGGGTCTCTCTACGAGCAGTACTTC
-	TRBV6-5	TRBJ2-5	many	CASSYSGTPIETQYF	TGTGCCAGCAGTTACTCAGGGACTCCTATAGAGACCCAGTACTTC
-	TRBV10-3	TRBJ2-5	many	CAISESGARETQYF	TGTGCCATCAGTGAGTCGGGGGCGAGGGAGACCCAGTACTTC
TRBD1	TRBV6-5	TRBJ1-5	few	CASSRSPGTANQPQHF	TGTGCCAGCAGTCGATCCCCCGGGACAGCCAATCAGCCCCAGCATTTT
-	TRBV12-3/TRBV12-4	TRBJ2-1	many	CASRGGEQFF	TGTGCCAGCAGGGGGGGTGAGCAGTTCTTC
-	TRBV12-3/TRBV12-4	TRBJ1-1	many	CASSFMLTEAFF	TGTGCCAGCAGTTTTATGTTAACTGAAGCTTTCTTT
TRBD2	TRBV5-1	TRBJ2-3	many	CASSRGTSVRDTQYF	TGCGCCAGCAGCAGGGGGACTAGCGTGCGAGATACGCAGTATTTT
TRBD1	TRBV20-1	TRBJ1-3	many	CSARETGGENTIYF	TGCAGTGCTAGGGAAACAGGGGGCGAAAACACCATATATTTT
-	TRBV18	TRBJ1-1	-	CASSPPSHVNTEAFF	TGTGCCAGCTCACCCCCAAGCCACGTGAACACTGAAGCTTTCTTT
-	TRBV3-1	TRBJ1-1	many	CASSSLGTEAFF	TGTGCCAGCAGTTCTCTGGGGACTGAAGCTTTCTTT
-	TRBV28	TRBJ2-2	many	CASSLWGYTGELFF	TGTGCCAGCAGTTTATGGGGGTACACCGGGGAGCTGTTTTTT
-	TRBV9	TRBJ2-3	many	CASTQESITDTQYF	TGTGCCAGCACCCAGGAGTCGATCACAGATACGCAGTATTTT
-	TRBV5-1	TRBJ1-5	many	CASRSHSNQPQHF	TGCGCCAGCAGAAGTCATAGCAATCAGCCCCAGCATTTT
-	TRBV7-9	TRBJ1-3	few	CASTPGSGNTIYF	TGTGCCAGCACCCCCGGCTCTGGAAACACCATATATTTT
-	TRBV7-3	TRBJ2-5	many	CASSLGNGQETQYF	TGTGCCAGCAGCTTGGGCAACGGGCAAGAGACCCAGTACTTC
TRBD1	TRBV28	TRBJ2-5	-	CASKGQDQETQYF	TGTGCCAGCAAAGGACAGGACCAAGAGACCCAGTACTTC
-	TRBV28	TRBJ2-1	many	CASSQTGHEQFF	TGTGCCAGCAGTCAGACGGGACATGAGCAGTTCTTC
TRBD2	TRBV5-1	TRBJ2-3	many	CASATSGVGDTQYF	TGCGCCAGCGCGACTAGCGGGGTTGGAGATACGCAGTATTTT
-	TRBV5-1	TRBJ2-3	many	CASSLMSGDQTDTQYF	TGCGCCAGCAGCTTGATGTCAGGGGATCAGACAGATACGCAGTATTTT
-	TRBV12-3/TRBV12-4	TRBJ1-2	many	CASSGVQAAGYTF	TGTGCCAGCAGTGGGGTCCAGGCAGCTGGCTACACCTTC
-	TRBV5-4	TRBJ2-7	few	CASSFDRSPYEQYF	TGTGCCAGCAGCTTTGACAGGAGTCCCTACGAGCAGTACTTC
-	TRBV27	TRBJ1-1	many	CASSSRGGLTEAFF	TGTGCCAGCAGTTCCCGCGGGGGGCTAACGGAAGCTTTCTTT
-	TRBV28	TRBJ1-1	-	CAGSYYGVMSNTEAFF	TGTGCCGGCAGTTATTATGGGGTAATGTCTAACACTGAAGCTTTCTTT
TRBD2	TRBV7-8	TRBJ2-5	many	CASSLARSGETQYF	TGTGCCAGCAGCTTAGCGCGTAGCGGGGAGACCCAGTACTTC
TRBD1	TRBV12-3/TRBV12-4	TRBJ2-3	many	CASSWGAGGADTQYF	TGTGCCAGCAGCTGGGGGGCAGGGGGCGCAGATACGCAGTATTTT
-	TRBV6-5	TRBJ2-3	many	CASSYRGPNTDTQYF	TGTGCCAGCAGTTACCGGGGGCCCAACACAGATACGCAGTATTTT
-	TRBV4-2	TRBJ1-1	many	CASSQESGVGGVTEAFF	TGTGCCAGCAGCCAAGAGTCAGGGGTCGGGGGCGTTACTGAAGCTTTCTTT
-	TRBV20-1	TRBJ2-3	many	CSARGWTVVDTQYF	TGCAGTGCTAGAGGGTGGACCGTCGTAGATACGCAGTATTTT
-	TRBV7-2	TRBJ1-1	many	CASSLVRGQAFF	TGTGCCAGCAGCTTGGTCAGGGGCCAAGCTTTCTTT